Following are 17 T cell receptor beta chains from one sample sequenced in a study of T cell responses to AZD1222 COVID-19 vaccine. TCRdb's table, derived via immunoSEQ multiplex PCR, lists solely in-frame clones and lacks some. Among approximately 140,000 clones listed, around 94% were seen once. Sequencing was performed on peripheral blood, taken on day 0 of AZD1222 vaccination. These receptors were collected from an adult in good health.

The chain is built from TRBV5-1 and TRBJ2-1; D possibly uses TRBD1 or TRBD2 (5 bases each). The V gene's germline CDR1 is SGHRS and CDR2 YFSETQ. The CDR3 has 15 amino acids. The V end lost 0 bases, the J end lost 8 bases, and 15 bases lay between the germline ends. CDR3 nucleotide sequence: TGCGCCAGCAGCTTGGATCCGAGAGGGGAAGATGAGCAGTTCTTC. Encoded protein: CASSLDPRGEDEQFF.

This sequence joins TRBV11-3 and TRBJ2-1; TRBD2 aligns across 8 bases. Germline values: CDR1 SGHNT, CDR2 YENEEA. This CDR3 spans 15 amino acids. J was trimmed by 5 bases and V by 4 bases; bases with no gene match: 7. Here the CDR3 DNA reads TGTGCCAGCAGCTCCCGGGGTAGCGGGGACAATGAGCAGTTCTTC. Its protein is CASSSRGSGDNEQFF.

This chain joins TRBV12-3 or TRBV12-4 and TRBJ1-2, with D possibly TRBD1 on 6 matching bases. V was trimmed by 1 base and J by 6 bases, leaving 9 bases between them. The length of the CDR3 is 13 residues. The DNA for the CDR3 is TGTGCCAGCAGTTTAGAGCGGGGGCATGGCTACACCTTC. This encodes CASSLERGHGYTF.

V usage is TRBV5-1 and J usage is TRBJ1-3, with D possibly being TRBD1 (5 bases). Deletions cut 0 bases from V and 0 bases from J, with 7 bases between. The CDR3 is made up of 15 amino acids. The V gene's germline CDR1 is SGHRS and CDR2 YFSETQ. CDR3 bases: TGCGCCAGCAGCTTGGGGGGACTCTCTGGAAACACCATATATTTT. It yields the protein CASSLGGLSGNTIYF.

V is TRBV5-8 and J is TRBJ1-1; tentative D call: TRBD1 (6 bases). The CDR3 contains 12 residues. CDR1 and CDR2 from the germline V gene are SGHTS and YDEGEE. With 5 bases removed from V and 8 bases from J, the gap between germline ends came to 13 bases. CDR3 sequence (DNA): TGTGCCAGCAGGATGAAAGACAGGGAAGCTTTCTTT. Protein product: CASRMKDREAFF. Supplemented by reference TRBV5-8 and TRBJ1-1, the full variable domain reads EAGVTQSPTHLIKTRGQQATLRCSPISGHTSVYWYQQALGLGLQFLLWYDEGEERNRGNFPPRFSGRQFPNYSSELNVNALELEDSALYLCASRMKDREAFFGQGTRLTVV.

V is TRBV3-1 (or the pseudogene TRBV3-2) and J is TRBJ2-1; D is possibly TRBD2 (5 bases). Germline V CDR1 and CDR2: LGHDT, YNNKEL (reference sequence). V lost 1 base, J lost 9 bases, and 19 bases lay in between. The CDR3 has 16 amino acids. Here the CDR3 DNA reads TGTGCCAGCAGCCAAGGTTCACTAGGATTGAGGAGTGAGCAGTTCTTC. Translated, it gives CASSQGSLGLRSEQFF.

The gene calls are TRBV6-5 and TRBJ2-2; the D gene is possibly TRBD2 (6 bases). The CDR3 extends over 15 amino acids. In germline, CDR1 is MNHEY, CDR2 SVGAGI. The V end was cut by 4 bases, the J end by 1 base, with 10 bases between. CDR3 residues: CASSLLALNTGELFF. The CDR3, as DNA: TGTGCCAGCAGTTTGCTAGCGCTGAACACCGGGGAGCTGTTTTTT.

V gene TRBV18 combines with J gene TRBJ1-5; D is ambiguous. Trimming left V 1 base short and J 6 bases short, with 7 bases between. There are 13 residues in the CDR3. Germline CDR1 and CDR2: KGHSH and LQKENI. The CDR3, as DNA: TGTGCCAGCTCACCACTGGGCGGTCAGCCCCAGCATTTT. It codes for CASSPLGGQPQHF.

In its sample, this clone was seen once. The chain recombines TRBV5-5 with TRBJ2-6, with 7 bases identical to TRBD1. The CDR3 is made up of 15 amino acids. Germline loops: CDR1 SGHKS, CDR2 YYEKEE (reference sequence). The ends lost 4 bases at V and 6 bases at J; junction bases unmatched: 7. The CDR3 loop is CASSQLDRLANVLTF. The CDR3 DNA is TGTGCCAGCAGCCAACTGGACAGGCTGGCCAACGTCCTGACTTTC.

This clone was detected a few times. The V gene is TRBV4-2, the J gene TRBJ1-3; D unclear. The CDR3 runs to 15 residues. Trimming removed 0 bases at V and 9 bases at J, with 15 bases between. The V gene's germline CDR1 is LGHNA and CDR2 YNFKEQ. The CDR3 nucleotides read TGTGCCAGCAGCCAAGAGCAGGACCTCGTACGCACCATATATTTT. This translates into CASSQEQDLVRTIYF.

The chain links TRBV6-1 to TRBJ1-6; D possibly corresponds to TRBD1 (6 bases). Trimming cost V 7 bases and J 5 bases, with 12 bases left between them. Germline V lookup: CDR1 MNHNS, CDR2 SASEGT. The CDR3 has 14 amino acids. The CDR3 here is CASNLRGDNSPLHF. DNA for the CDR3: TGTGCCAGCAATCTAAGGGGGGATAATTCACCCCTCCACTTT.

The chain recombines TRBV6-2 or TRBV6-3 with TRBJ1-2, with D unclear. V was trimmed by 5 bases and J by 1 base, leaving 14 bases between them. Germline loops: CDR1 MNHEY, CDR2 SVGEGT. This CDR3 has 15 amino acids. The CDR3 sequence is CASSKGRPFNYGYTF. CDR3 DNA: TGTGCCAGCAGTAAGGGCAGACCCTTTAACTATGGCTACACCTTC.

The rearrangement uses TRBV11-2 and TRBJ1-5; no reliable D call. Deletions cut 1 base from V and 3 bases from J, with 4 bases between. The CDR3 loop spans 13 amino acids. Per the germline V gene, CDR1 is SGHAT and CDR2 is FQNNGV. CDR3 region: CASSLGDNQPQHF. DNA of the CDR3: TGTGCCAGCAGCTTAGGGGACAATCAGCCCCAGCATTTT.

The chain employs TRBV11-2 and TRBJ1-3, with no clear D. The CDR3 totals 15 residues. Germline loops: CDR1 SGHAT, CDR2 FQNNGV. V lost 5 bases to trimming and J lost 4 bases, with 15 bases between them. This CDR3 reads CASSPLQGWGNTIYF. The DNA of the CDR3 is TGTGCCAGCAGCCCTCTCCAAGGCTGGGGAAACACCATATATTTT. The whole variable domain, remainder taken from reference TRBV11-2 and TRBJ1-3, is EAGVAQSPRYKIIEKRQSVAFWCNPISGHATLYWYQQILGQGPKLLIQFQNNGVVDDSQLPKDRFSAERLKGVDSTLKIQPAKLEDSAVYLCASSPLQGWGNTIYFGEGSWLTVV.

The chain links TRBV3-1 (or the pseudogene TRBV3-2) to TRBJ2-5; D gene unclear. The length of the CDR3 is 15 residues. Germline loops: CDR1 LGHDT, CDR2 YNNKEL (reference sequence). The V and J ends lost 1 base and 7 bases respectively, with 16 bases between them. CDR3 sequence (DNA): TGTGCCAGCAGCCAAGTCCGATACTCCGCCGGGACCCAGTACTTC. Translated, it gives CASSQVRYSAGTQYF.

The V and J genes are TRBV18 and TRBJ2-3, with 11 bases identical to TRBD2. V lost 6 bases and J lost 5; bases outside the gene matches: 10. CDR1 KGHSH and CDR2 LQKENI come from the germline V gene. The CDR3 is made up of 16 amino acids. The chain's CDR3 is CASSRPSGGTGDTQYF. DNA for the CDR3: TGTGCCAGCTCGCGCCCTAGCGGGGGGACTGGAGATACGCAGTATTTT.

The chain uses TRBV5-5 and TRBJ1-1, with no clear D. V was cut by 2 bases and J by 0 bases, with 11 bases left in between. This CDR3 is built from 15 residues. Per germline, CDR1 SGHKS and CDR2 YYEKEE (reference sequence). This chain's CDR3 is CASSFAPGLNTEAFF. CDR3 sequence (DNA): TGTGCCAGCAGCTTCGCTCCGGGGTTGAACACTGAAGCTTTCTTT.